A selection of T cell receptor beta chains follows, all from one sample in a study of blood T cell repertoires in COVID-19. Using immunoSEQ multiplex PCR, the repertoire was profiled, and TCRdb retains in-frame clones only, with some absent. The sample has 200,000 to 250,000 clones, roughly 85% seen once. The sequenced sample was peripheral blood. These receptors were collected from a woman in her 70s with COVID-19, enrolled during active disease. The conserved cysteine and the conserved F or W are not part of the CDR3 here.

j_call v_call cdr3_aa
TRBJ1-2 TRBV2 ASSSTVDYGYT
TRBJ2-7 TRBV3-1/TRBV3-2 ASSPGTGRVPYEQY
TRBJ2-6 TRBV3-1/TRBV3-2 ASSPFLSGANVLT
TRBJ1-6 TRBV14 ASSQRTGRVNSPLH
TRBJ1-2 TRBV5-4 ASSSMDYFNYGYT
TRBJ2-5 TRBV15 ATSRDYPSGGSETQY
TRBJ1-2 TRBV7-9 ASSPPGGTGDVYGYT
TRBJ1-1 TRBV30 AWSVTRGLNTEAF
TRBJ2-1 TRBV7-8 ASSSHTSGSYNEQF
TRBJ2-7 TRBV29-1 SVEVTYEQY
TRBJ1-5 TRBV3-1/TRBV3-2 ASSQGRRDNQPQH
TRBJ1-2 TRBV10-3 AISEQGNYGYT
TRBJ1-5 TRBV2 ASRAGQGASQPQH
TRBJ2-1 TRBV3-1/TRBV3-2 ASSQYLAGASGEQF
TRBJ2-3 TRBV5-1 ATKAGQGTDTQY
TRBJ1-2 TRBV6-2/TRBV6-3 ASSRTGYRDGYT
TRBJ2-5 TRBV6-2/TRBV6-3 ASSPTGGVETQY
TRBJ1-6 TRBV19 ASSLGQGYNSPLH
TRBJ1-5 TRBV9 ASSAGQGPNQPQH
TRBJ2-7 TRBV2 ATGQGYYEQY
TRBJ2-3 TRBV6-5 ASSTGGEGTDTQY
TRBJ2-2 TRBV15 ATSPDRATRGELF
TRBJ1-2 TRBV19 ASSRPTDRFYGYT
TRBJ1-1 TRBV28 ASSLLGGEVTEAF
TRBJ1-1 TRBV27 ASSLLTGAGTEAF
TRBJ1-5 TRBV4-1 ASSQSSTQGTRAQH
TRBJ2-7 TRBV10-3 AISESLAGVTHEQY
TRBJ2-5 TRBV5-6 ASSYVAVSETQY
TRBJ1-2 TRBV5-1 ASSQRTGRVRGYT
TRBJ1-3 TRBV7-9 ASSSPQGSGNTIY
TRBJ2-2 TRBV18 AGSSSATGELF
TRBJ1-6 TRBV5-1 ASSREGRADNSPLH
TRBJ2-7 TRBV6-5 ASSYGGGPDEQY
TRBJ2-3 TRBV5-4 ASSLTSGGAGITDTQY
TRBJ2-1 TRBV11-3 ASSLDGGGGEQF
TRBJ1-1 TRBV5-5 ASSLAPLGHMNTEAF
TRBJ1-2 TRBV6-2/TRBV6-3 ASSPMAGGYGYT
TRBJ2-3 TRBV12-5 ASGPTQGLAGGPLDTQY
TRBJ2-5 TRBV24-1 ATSERETQY
TRBJ2-7 TRBV6-9 ASSYRGLTPTMGEQY
TRBJ1-2 TRBV5-1 ASSPNPGTNYGYT
TRBJ2-3 TRBV5-1 ASSLDARTSTDTQY
TRBJ1-5 TRBV6-5 ASRDRVRNQPQH
TRBJ1-6 TRBV4-3 ASSQVGQGRSPLH
TRBJ2-2 TRBV7-2 ASSLAVTGELF
TRBJ2-7 TRBV19 ASSIALGQGANEQY
TRBJ2-1 TRBV7-3 ASSSPSAPRV
TRBJ1-2 TRBV9 ASSRAGLTFYGYT
TRBJ2-2 TRBV27 ASSLIVAGGDTGELF
TRBJ1-4 TRBV29-1 SGLDRGGEKLF
TRBJ1-2 TRBV7-2 ASSMTVSDYGYT
TRBJ1-2 TRBV4-3 ASSQMKGEHGYT
TRBJ1-5 TRBV7-2 ASSLATVNQPQH
TRBJ1-2 TRBV2 ASRRDRDYGYT
TRBJ1-5 TRBV10-3 AISAETGGQPQH
TRBJ1-2 TRBV4-3 ASSQAPRLYGYT
TRBJ2-3 TRBV11-2 ASRRLRGSTDTQY
TRBJ1-5 TRBV5-6 ASSTLRDYSNQPQH